The 19 T cell receptor beta chains presented below share a single source sample, sequenced in a study of cytomegalovirus exposure and HLA in healthy donors. The PCR employed 60 Vbeta primers together with 13 Jbeta primers. Assay used: immunoSEQ multiplex PCR; TCRdb lists only in-frame clones, some missing. The sample lists some 90,000 clones, 65% to 80% occurring once. Material: PBMCs. All receptors come from a man aged 35-49 years in good health and CMV-seronegative.

The genes are TRBV28 and TRBJ2-7; no definite D call. Trimming left V 5 bases short and J 0 bases short, with 11 bases between. CDR1 is MDHEN and CDR2 is SYDVKM in the germline V gene. The CDR3 has 14 residues. CDR3 bases: TGTGCCAGCAGTGTACGTGGCAGCTCCTACGAGCAGTACTTC. Protein sequence: CASSVRGSSYEQYF.

The rearrangement uses TRBV5-1 and TRBJ1-6; 7 bases are a match to TRBD1. V was clipped by 2 bases and J by 5 bases; unmatched bases: 10. The CDR3 is made up of 17 amino acids. Germline-derived CDR1 and CDR2 are SGHRS and YFSETQ. CDR3 coding DNA: TGCGCCAGCAGCTTTGGGTTATGGGGGACAGATAATTCACCCCTCCACTTT. Its protein product is CASSFGLWGTDNSPLHF.

This chain uses TRBV29-1 with TRBJ1-5; no firm D call. Germline loops: CDR1 SQVTM, CDR2 ANQGSEA. Trimming pared 4 bases from V and 0 bases from J, leaving 7 bases between. The CDR3 loop spans 13 amino acids. CDR3 region: CSVAANSNQPQHF. The CDR3 DNA is TGCAGCGTTGCTGCGAATAGCAATCAGCCCCAGCATTTT.

This clone was seen a few times. The CDR3 sequence is CASSFLAGASGYTF. CDR3 nucleotide sequence: TGTGCCAGCAGTTTCCTAGCGGGGGCCAGTGGCTACACCTTC. This chain connects TRBV27 to TRBJ1-2, with D tentatively TRBD1 (6 bases). The V end lost 3 bases, the J end lost 7 bases, and 15 bases lay between the germline ends. The germline V gene has CDR1 MNHEY and CDR2 SMNVEV (reference sequence). This CDR3 has 14 residues.

The chain uses TRBV6-1 and TRBJ2-2; D perhaps matches TRBD1 (5 bases). V was cut by 6 bases and J by 6 bases, with 8 bases left in between. The CDR3 runs 12 residues. Germline values: CDR1 MNHNS, CDR2 SASEGT. In nucleotides, the CDR3 is TGTGCCAGCAGCAGGGTCGCCGGGGAGCTGTTTTTT. This gives the protein CASSRVAGELFF.

The rearrangement uses TRBV5-1 and TRBJ2-1; D gene ambiguous. This CDR3 has 16 residues. Germline V CDR1 and CDR2: SGHRS, YFSETQ. V lost 5 bases and J 0 bases, leaving 15 bases between the germline ends. The CDR3 DNA reads as TGCGCCAGCAGTATCGGCGGAGCTGACTCCTACAATGAGCAGTTCTTC. It codes for CASSIGGADSYNEQFF.

The genes are TRBV5-1 and TRBJ1-4, with 11 positions matching TRBD1. Germline V gives CDR1 SGHRS, CDR2 YFSETQ. With 2 bases clipped from V and 8 bases from J, the junction kept 11 bases outside the gene matches. The CDR3 contains 17 residues. CDR3 DNA: TGCGCCAGCAGCTTATTAGGACAGGGGGCGATTAAGGAAAAACTGTTTTTT. The encoded protein is CASSLLGQGAIKEKLFF.

Only a few counts were recorded for this clone. The V call is TRBV4-3, the J call TRBJ2-1; TRBD2 matches 9 bases. CDR1 is LGHNA and CDR2 is YSLEER in the germline V gene. The trim removed 4 bases at V and 5 bases at J, leaving 12 bases unmatched. The CDR3 totals 17 residues. CDR3 nucleotide sequence: TGCGCCAGCAGCCCATATAGCGGGGGCCCGCCTGACAATGAGCAGTTCTTC. The encoded protein is CASSPYSGGPPDNEQFF.

This clone has just one count. This chain joins TRBV11-3 and TRBJ2-1, with D maybe TRBD1 (5 bases). Germline V gives CDR1 SGHNT, CDR2 YENEEA. V was cut by 5 bases and J by 4 bases, with 15 bases left in between. The CDR3 runs 15 residues. Here the CDR3 DNA reads TGTGCCAGCAGCCCTCGGCAGGGTAGTTACAATGAGCAGTTCTTC. Its translation: CASSPRQGSYNEQFF. Using reference TRBV11-3 and TRBJ2-1 for the parts outside the CDR3, the full variable domain is EAGVVQSPRYKIIEKKQPVAFWCNPISGHNTLYWYLQNLGQGPELLIRYENEEAVDDSQLPKDRFSAERLKGVDSTLKIQPAELGDSAVYLCASSPRQGSYNEQFFGPGTRLTVL.

The CDR3 spells CASSRSTGELFF. The CDR3 DNA reads as TGTGCCAGCAGCCGGAGCACCGGGGAGCTGTTTTTT. The gene calls are TRBV28 and TRBJ2-2; no definite D call. Germline assignment: CDR1 MDHEN and CDR2 SYDVKM. V dropped 6 bases and J dropped 4 bases, with 6 bases sitting between them. This CDR3 has 12 amino acids.

The chain joins TRBV25-1 to TRBJ2-5; 11 positions agree with TRBD2. The CDR3 extends over 17 amino acids. The J segment lost 4 bases and the V segment lost 6 bases, leaving 13 bases of the junction unmatched. CDR1 is MGHDK and CDR2 is SYGVNS in the germline V gene. For the CDR3, the DNA is TGTGCCAGCAGCCAGGGGAGGCTAGCGGGGGGTTTAGAGACCCAGTACTTC. Its protein product is CASSQGRLAGGLETQYF.

The chain joins TRBV6-4 to TRBJ1-2; 11 bases align to TRBD1. The germline V gene encodes CDR1 MRHNA and CDR2 SNTAGT. This CDR3 region has 15 residues. The J segment lost 2 bases and the V segment lost 6 bases, leaving 5 bases of the junction unmatched. CDR3 residues: CASRQDRGRNYGYTF. CDR3 sequence (DNA): TGTGCCAGCAGGCAGGACAGGGGGCGGAACTATGGCTACACCTTC.

The chain has TRBV27 and TRBJ2-1, with 11 bases that match TRBD1. Germline CDR1 and CDR2: MNHEY and SMNVEV (reference sequence). V lost 1 base, J lost 6 bases, and 5 bases stayed unmatched. This CDR3 is built from 16 residues. In DNA form, the CDR3 reads TGTGCCAGCAGTTTATTCGGGACAGGGGGTGGCAATGAGCAGTTCTTC. It specifies CASSLFGTGGGNEQFF.

The sample holds one count of this clone. The V and J genes are TRBV19 and TRBJ2-7; the D gene is possibly TRBD1 (5 bases). The CDR3 runs 14 residues. Deletions cut 2 bases from V and 6 bases from J, with 14 bases between. Germline V CDR1 and CDR2: LNHDA, SQIVND (reference sequence). This CDR3 reads CASSIRQGLTEQYF. CDR3 bases: TGTGCCAGTAGTATACGGCAGGGCCTTACCGAGCAGTACTTC.

This clone appeared a single time. The CDR3 coding sequence is TGTGCCAGCAGCGAAGCGGCCGGGACAGGGGGTAGCAATGAGCAGTTCTTC. Residues: CASSEAAGTGGSNEQFF. The V call is TRBV28, the J call TRBJ2-1; 11 bases line up with TRBD1. Germline V gene data show CDR1 as MDHEN and CDR2 as SYDVKM. The CDR3 covers 17 residues. V was clipped by 6 bases and J by 6 bases; unmatched bases: 13.

The rearrangement uses TRBV12-5 and TRBJ2-5; 8 positions match TRBD2. The CDR3 is 14 residues long. The V and J ends lost 1 base and 5 bases, in that order; junction bases with no gene match: 3. The V gene's germline CDR1 is LGHNT and CDR2 FRNRAP. CDR3 amino acids: CASGLGGGLETQYF. DNA of the CDR3: TGTGCTAGTGGTTTGGGCGGGGGGTTGGAGACCCAGTACTTC.

J is TRBJ1-3 and V is TRBV5-4, with TRBD1 matching 7 bases. The V gene end was trimmed by 7 bases and the J gene end by 1 base; junction bases not matched to a gene: 17. CDR1 is SGHNT and CDR2 is YYREEE in the germline V gene (reference sequence). The CDR3 runs to 18 residues. DNA of the CDR3: TGTGCCAGCGCCTCTACCCCGACAGGGAAGTTTTCTGGAAACACCATATATTTT. As protein: CASASTPTGKFSGNTIYF.

V usage is TRBV7-2 and J usage is TRBJ1-2; no clear D gene. The CDR3 runs 13 residues. Trimming took 3 bases from V and 8 from J, leaving 13 bases between them. From germline, CDR1 is SGHTA and CDR2 FQGNSA. The CDR3 DNA reads TGTGCCAGCAGCTTGCAGATGGTCCAGGGCTACACCTTC. It encodes CASSLQMVQGYTF.

This clone was seen a few times. The chain recombines TRBV11-3 with TRBJ2-1, with TRBD2 as a possible D gene (7 bases). This CDR3 is 14 amino acids long. V was cut by 2 bases and J by 4 bases, with 9 bases left in between. CDR1 SGHNT and CDR2 YENEEA come from the germline V gene. CDR3 DNA sequence: TGTGCCAGCAGCTTACGGGGGGCTTACAATGAGCAGTTCTTC. Residues: CASSLRGAYNEQFF.